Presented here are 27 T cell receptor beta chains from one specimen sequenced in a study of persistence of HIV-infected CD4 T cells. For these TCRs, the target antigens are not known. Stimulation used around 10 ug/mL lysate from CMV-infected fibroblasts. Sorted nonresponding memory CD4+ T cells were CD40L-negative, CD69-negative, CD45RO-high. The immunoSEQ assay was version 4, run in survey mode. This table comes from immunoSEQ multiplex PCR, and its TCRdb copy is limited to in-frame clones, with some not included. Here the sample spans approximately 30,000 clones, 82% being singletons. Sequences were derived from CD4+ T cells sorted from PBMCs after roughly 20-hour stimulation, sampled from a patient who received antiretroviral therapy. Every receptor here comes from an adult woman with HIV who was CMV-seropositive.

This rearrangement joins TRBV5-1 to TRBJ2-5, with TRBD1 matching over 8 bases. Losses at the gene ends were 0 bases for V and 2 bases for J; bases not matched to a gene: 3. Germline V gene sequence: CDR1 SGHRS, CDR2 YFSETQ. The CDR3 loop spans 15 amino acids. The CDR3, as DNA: TGCGCCAGCAGCTTGGGCAGGGGGCCACAAGAGACCCAGTACTTC. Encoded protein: CASSLGRGPQETQYF.

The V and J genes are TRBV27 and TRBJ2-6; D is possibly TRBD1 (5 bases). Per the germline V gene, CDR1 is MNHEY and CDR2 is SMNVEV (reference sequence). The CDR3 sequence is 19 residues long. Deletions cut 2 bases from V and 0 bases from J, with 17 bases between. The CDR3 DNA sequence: TGTGCCAGCAGTTTACGTTCTAGACAGTCGAGCTCTGGGGCCAACGTCCTGACTTTC. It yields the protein CASSLRSRQSSSGANVLTF.

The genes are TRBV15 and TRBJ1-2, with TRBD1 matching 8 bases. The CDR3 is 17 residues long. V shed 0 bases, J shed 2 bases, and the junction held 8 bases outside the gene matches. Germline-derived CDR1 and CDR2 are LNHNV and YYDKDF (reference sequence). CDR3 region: CATSRDQRGQGNYGYTF. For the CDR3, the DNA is TGTGCCACCAGCAGAGATCAACGAGGACAGGGAAACTATGGCTACACCTTC.

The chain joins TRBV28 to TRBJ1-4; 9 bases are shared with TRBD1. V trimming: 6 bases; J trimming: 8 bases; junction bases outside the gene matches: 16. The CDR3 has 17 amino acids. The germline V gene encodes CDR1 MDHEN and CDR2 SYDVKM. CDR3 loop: CASSLNPGQGPVEKLFF. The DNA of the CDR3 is TGTGCCAGCAGCCTAAACCCGGGACAGGGACCAGTGGAAAAACTGTTTTTT.

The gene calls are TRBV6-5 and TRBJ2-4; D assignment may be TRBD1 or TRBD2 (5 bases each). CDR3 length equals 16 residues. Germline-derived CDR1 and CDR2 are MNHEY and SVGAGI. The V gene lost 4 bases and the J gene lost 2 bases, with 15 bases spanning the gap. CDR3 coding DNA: TGTGCCAGCAGTTCTCTGGCCCGGGGACCCAAAAACATTCAGTACTTC. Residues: CASSSLARGPKNIQYF.

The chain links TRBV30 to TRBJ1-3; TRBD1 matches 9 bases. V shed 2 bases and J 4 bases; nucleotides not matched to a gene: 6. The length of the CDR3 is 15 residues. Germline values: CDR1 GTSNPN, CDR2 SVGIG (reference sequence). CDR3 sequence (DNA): TGTGCCTGGAGTTATACAGGGGGCTCCGGAAACACCATATATTTT. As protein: CAWSYTGGSGNTIYF.

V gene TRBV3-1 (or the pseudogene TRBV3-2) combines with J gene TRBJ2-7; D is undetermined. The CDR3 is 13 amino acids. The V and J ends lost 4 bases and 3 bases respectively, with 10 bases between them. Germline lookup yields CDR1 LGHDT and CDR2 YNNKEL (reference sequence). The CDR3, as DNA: TGTGCCAGCAGCCTCCTACGCGGCTACGAGCAGTACTTC. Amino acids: CASSLLRGYEQYF.

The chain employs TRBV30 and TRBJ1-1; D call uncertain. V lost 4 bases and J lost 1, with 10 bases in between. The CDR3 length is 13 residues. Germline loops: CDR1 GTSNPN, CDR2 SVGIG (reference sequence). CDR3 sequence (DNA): TGTGCCTGGAATCGAAAGGGGAACACTGAAGCTTTCTTT. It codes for CAWNRKGNTEAFF.

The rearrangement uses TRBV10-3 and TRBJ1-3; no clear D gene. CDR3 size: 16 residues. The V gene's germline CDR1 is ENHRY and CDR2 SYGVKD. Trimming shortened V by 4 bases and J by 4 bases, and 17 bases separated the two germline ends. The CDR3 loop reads CAISAQSGIGGNTIYF. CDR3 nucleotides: TGTGCCATCAGTGCCCAGAGCGGGATCGGGGGAAACACCATATATTTT.

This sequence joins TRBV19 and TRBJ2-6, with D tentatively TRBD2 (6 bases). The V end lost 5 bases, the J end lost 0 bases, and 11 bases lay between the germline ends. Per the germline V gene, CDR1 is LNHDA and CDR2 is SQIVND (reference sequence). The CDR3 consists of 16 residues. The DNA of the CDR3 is TGTGCCAGTAGTGCTAGCGAGAGCTCTGGGGCCAACGTCCTGACTTTC. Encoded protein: CASSASESSGANVLTF.

CDR3 sequence: CASSLIGLAGRTDTQYF. The CDR3, as DNA: TGTGCCAGCAGCTTAATAGGACTAGCGGGGAGGACAGATACGCAGTATTTT. The rearrangement links TRBV7-8 to TRBJ2-3; 12 bases line up with TRBD2. The CDR3 contains 17 residues. The germline V gene encodes CDR1 SGHVS and CDR2 FQNEAQ. With V trimmed by 2 bases and J by 3 bases, 6 bases remained unmatched.

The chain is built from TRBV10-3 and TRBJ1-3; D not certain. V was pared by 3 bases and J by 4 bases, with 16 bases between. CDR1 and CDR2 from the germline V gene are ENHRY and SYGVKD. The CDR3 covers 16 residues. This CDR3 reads CAISDQSRVGGNTIYF. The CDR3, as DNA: TGTGCCATCAGTGATCAAAGCCGCGTGGGGGGAAACACCATATATTTT.

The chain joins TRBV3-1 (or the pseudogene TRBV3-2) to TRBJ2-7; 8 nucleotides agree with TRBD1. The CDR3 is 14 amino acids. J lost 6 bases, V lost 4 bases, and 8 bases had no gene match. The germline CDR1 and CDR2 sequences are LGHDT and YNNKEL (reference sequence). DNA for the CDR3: TGTGCCAGCAGCCCCTGGACAGGGATCAGCGAGCAGTACTTC. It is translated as CASSPWTGISEQYF.

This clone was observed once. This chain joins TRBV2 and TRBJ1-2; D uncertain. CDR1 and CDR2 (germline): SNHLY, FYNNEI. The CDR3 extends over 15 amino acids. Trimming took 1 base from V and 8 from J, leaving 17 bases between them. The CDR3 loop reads CASSEGGRLGSGYTF. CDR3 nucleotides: TGTGCCAGCAGTGAAGGCGGACGCCTTGGAAGCGGCTACACCTTC.

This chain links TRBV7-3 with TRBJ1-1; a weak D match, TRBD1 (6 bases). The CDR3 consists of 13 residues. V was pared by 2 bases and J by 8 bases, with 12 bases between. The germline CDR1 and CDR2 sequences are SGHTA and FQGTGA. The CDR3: CASSLLGGAEAFF. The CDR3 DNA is TGTGCCAGCAGCTTATTGGGGGGCGCGGAAGCTTTCTTT.

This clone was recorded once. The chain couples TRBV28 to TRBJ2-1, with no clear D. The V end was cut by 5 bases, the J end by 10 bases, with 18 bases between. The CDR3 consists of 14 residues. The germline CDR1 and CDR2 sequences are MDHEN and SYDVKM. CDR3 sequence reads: CASSPLGGRAEQFF. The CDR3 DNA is TGTGCCAGCAGTCCGTTGGGCGGACGGGCGGAGCAGTTCTTC.

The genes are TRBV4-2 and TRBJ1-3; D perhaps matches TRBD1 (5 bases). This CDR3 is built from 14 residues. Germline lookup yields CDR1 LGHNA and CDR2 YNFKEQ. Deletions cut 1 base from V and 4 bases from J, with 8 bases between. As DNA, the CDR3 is TGTGCCAGCAGCCAAGGGGGGGACGGAAACACCATATATTTT. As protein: CASSQGGDGNTIYF.

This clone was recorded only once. The CDR3 loop reads CAWSFGNEKLFF. The CDR3 DNA reads TGTGCCTGGAGTTTCGGTAATGAAAAACTGTTTTTT. V gene TRBV30 combines with J gene TRBJ1-4; D ambiguous. Trimming took 2 bases from V and 4 from J, leaving 5 bases between them. CDR1 and CDR2 (germline): GTSNPN, SVGIG (reference sequence). The CDR3 loop spans 12 amino acids.

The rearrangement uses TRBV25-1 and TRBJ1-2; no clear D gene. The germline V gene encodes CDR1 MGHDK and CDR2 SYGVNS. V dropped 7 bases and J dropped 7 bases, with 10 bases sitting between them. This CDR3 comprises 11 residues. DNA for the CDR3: TGTGCCAGCAACTCCCGGGGTGGCTACACCTTC. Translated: CASNSRGGYTF.

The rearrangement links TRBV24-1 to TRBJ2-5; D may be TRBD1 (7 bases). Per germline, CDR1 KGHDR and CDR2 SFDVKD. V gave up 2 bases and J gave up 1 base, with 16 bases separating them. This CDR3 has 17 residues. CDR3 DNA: TGTGCCACCAGTGATTCGGGGCCTCAGGGGGGCCAAGAGACCCAGTACTTC. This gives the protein CATSDSGPQGGQETQYF.

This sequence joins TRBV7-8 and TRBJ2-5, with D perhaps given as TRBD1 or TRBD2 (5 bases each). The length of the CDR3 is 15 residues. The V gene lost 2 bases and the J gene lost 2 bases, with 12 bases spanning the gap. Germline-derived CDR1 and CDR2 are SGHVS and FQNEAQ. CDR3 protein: CASSLLGTGQETQYF. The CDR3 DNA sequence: TGTGCCAGCAGCTTATTGGGGACGGGGCAAGAGACCCAGTACTTC.

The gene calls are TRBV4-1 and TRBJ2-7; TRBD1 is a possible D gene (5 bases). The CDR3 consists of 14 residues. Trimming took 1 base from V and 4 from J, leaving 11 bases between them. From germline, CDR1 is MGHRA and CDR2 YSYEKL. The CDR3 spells CASSQVRDRYEQYF. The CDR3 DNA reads TGCGCCAGCAGCCAAGTGAGAGACAGATACGAGCAGTACTTC.

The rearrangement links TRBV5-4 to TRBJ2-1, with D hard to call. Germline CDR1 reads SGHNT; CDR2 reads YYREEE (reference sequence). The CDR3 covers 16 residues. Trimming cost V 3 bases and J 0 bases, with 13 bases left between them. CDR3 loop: CASSYKTPSSYNEQFF. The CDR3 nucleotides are TGTGCCAGCAGCTATAAGACTCCTAGCTCCTACAATGAGCAGTTCTTC.

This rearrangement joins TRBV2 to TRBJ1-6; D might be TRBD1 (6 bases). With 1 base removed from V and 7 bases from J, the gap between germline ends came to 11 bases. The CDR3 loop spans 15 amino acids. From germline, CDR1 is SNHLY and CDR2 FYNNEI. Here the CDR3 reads CASSEGGGQNSPLHF. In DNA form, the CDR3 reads TGTGCCAGCAGTGAAGGTGGGGGGCAGAATTCACCCCTCCACTTT.

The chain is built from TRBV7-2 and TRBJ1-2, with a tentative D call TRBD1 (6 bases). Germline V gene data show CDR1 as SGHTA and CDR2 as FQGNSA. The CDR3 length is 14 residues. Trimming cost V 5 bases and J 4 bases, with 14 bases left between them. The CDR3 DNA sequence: TGTGCCAGCAGCGAGTCGACAGGCGGCTATGGCTACACCTTC. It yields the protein CASSESTGGYGYTF.

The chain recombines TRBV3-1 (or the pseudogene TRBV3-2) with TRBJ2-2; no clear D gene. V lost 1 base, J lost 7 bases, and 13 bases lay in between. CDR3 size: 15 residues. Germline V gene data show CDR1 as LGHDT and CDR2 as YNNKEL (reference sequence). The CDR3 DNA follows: TGTGCCAGCAGCCAAGGGGTAACGGGCCGCGGGGAGCTGTTTTTT. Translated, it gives CASSQGVTGRGELFF.

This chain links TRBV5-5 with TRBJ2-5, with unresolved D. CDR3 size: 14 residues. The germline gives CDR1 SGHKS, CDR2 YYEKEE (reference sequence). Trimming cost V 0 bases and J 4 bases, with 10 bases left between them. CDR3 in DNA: TGTGCCAGCAGCTTGGCCGTCAGGCTAGAGACCCAGTACTTC. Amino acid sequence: CASSLAVRLETQYF.